These 23 T cell receptor beta chains share one sample of origin, sequenced in a study of blood T cell repertoires in COVID-19. Sequencing used immunoSEQ multiplex PCR; TCRdb keeps in-frame clones, though not all of them. Of approximately 120,000 clones listed, 60% to 85% are singletons. Sequencing input: peripheral blood. All receptors come from a man older than 75 with acute or convalescent COVID-19.

This chain links TRBV28 with TRBJ1-5, with a possible D match to TRBD1 (5 bases). Trimming took off 8 bases at V and 5 bases at J, with 10 bases between the two ends. This CDR3 has 12 amino acids. Germline loops: CDR1 MDHEN, CDR2 SYDVKM. The CDR3 coding sequence is TGTGCCAGCGTTACAGGACATCAGCCCCAGCATTTT. Protein sequence: CASVTGHQPQHF.

V gene TRBV15 combines with J gene TRBJ2-3; TRBD2 matches 8 bases. The CDR3 length is 14 residues. Germline V gives CDR1 LNHNV, CDR2 YYDKDF (reference sequence). The V segment lost 4 bases and the J segment 5 bases; nucleotides outside the gene matches: 5. The CDR3 is CATSTPGGVDTQYF. CDR3 in DNA: TGTGCCACCAGCACCCCGGGGGGGGTAGATACGCAGTATTTT.

This chain links TRBV19 with TRBJ2-7; maybe TRBD1 (5 bases). Trimming pared 4 bases from V and 8 bases from J, leaving 12 bases between. This CDR3 region has 12 residues. Germline V gene lookup returns CDR1 LNHDA and CDR2 SQIVND (reference sequence). The CDR3: CASSKGPGKQYF. The CDR3 region has the DNA TGTGCCAGTAGTAAGGGGCCAGGCAAGCAGTACTTC.

V is TRBV3-1 (or the pseudogene TRBV3-2) and J is TRBJ2-7; 9 bases align to TRBD2. J gave up 7 bases and V 11 bases, and 15 bases lay outside the gene matches. Germline CDR1 reads LGHDT; CDR2 reads YNNKEL (reference sequence). The CDR3 is made up of 14 amino acids. The CDR3: CAYRARGGPEEQYF. CDR3 sequence (DNA): TGTGCCTATAGGGCGCGGGGGGGCCCTGAGGAGCAGTACTTC.

This rearrangement joins TRBV5-6 to TRBJ1-3; tentatively, D is TRBD1 (5 bases). This CDR3 comprises 14 residues. Germline CDR1 reads SGHDT; CDR2 reads YYEEEE. The V end lost 1 base, the J end lost 2 bases, and 7 bases lay between the germline ends. The CDR3 DNA reads TGTGCCAGCAGCTTGACAGGACCTGGAAACACCATATATTTT. It encodes CASSLTGPGNTIYF.

The chain recombines TRBV6-6 with TRBJ2-3; 11 nucleotides agree with TRBD2. Germline CDR1 MNHNY, CDR2 SVGAGI (reference sequence). Trimming took 5 bases from V and 3 from J; bases not matched to a gene: 22. The CDR3 is 21 residues long. The CDR3 protein is CASSLTGLAGGRVRRTDTQYF. The DNA for the CDR3 is TGTGCCAGCAGTCTCACTGGATTAGCGGGGGGGCGAGTACGACGAACAGATACGCAGTATTTT.

This clone was counted a single time. This sequence joins TRBV30 and TRBJ2-1; 10 bases agree with TRBD2. CDR1 and CDR2 (germline): GTSNPN, SVGIG (reference sequence). The ends lost 8 bases at V and 5 bases at J; junction bases unmatched: 6. The CDR3 length is 13 residues. The CDR3, as DNA: TGTGCCACGCTAGCGGGGGTTAACAATGAGCAGTTCTTC. It yields the protein CATLAGVNNEQFF.

The chain carries TRBV4-1 and TRBJ2-5, with D possibly being TRBD1 (8 bases). CDR1 and CDR2 from the germline V gene are MGHRA and YSYEKL. Trimming shortened V by 4 bases and J by 4 bases, and 16 bases separated the two germline ends. CDR3 length: 15 amino acids. The CDR3 region is CASSPQGAGVETQYF. CDR3 DNA: TGCGCCAGCAGCCCGCAGGGGGCGGGGGTAGAGACCCAGTACTTC.

CDR3 coding DNA: TGTGCCAGCAGTGATGGGCAGGGGACTAATTCACCCCTCCACTTT. Its protein product is CASSDGQGTNSPLHF. This chain joins TRBV6-1 and TRBJ1-6, with TRBD1 as a possible D gene (6 bases). The V end was cut by 3 bases, the J end by 6 bases, with 12 bases between. This CDR3 has 15 amino acids. Germline CDR1 is MNHNS and CDR2 is SASEGT.

In its sample, this clone was seen many times. The CDR3 protein is CAIAGGTDTQYF. The CDR3 DNA reads TGTGCCATAGCGGGGGGCACAGATACGCAGTATTTT. V gene TRBV10-3 combines with J gene TRBJ2-3, with 8 nucleotides matching TRBD2. This CDR3 has 12 amino acids. Losses at the gene ends were 9 bases for V and 1 base for J; bases not matched to a gene: 0. The germline CDR1 and CDR2 sequences are ENHRY and SYGVKD.

The chain links TRBV5-1 to TRBJ2-7; 8 bases match TRBD1. The trim removed 3 bases at V and 0 bases at J, leaving 8 bases unmatched. The V gene's germline CDR1 is SGHRS and CDR2 YFSETQ. The CDR3 consists of 16 residues. The CDR3 protein is CASSSHRGRISYEQYF. Here the CDR3 DNA reads TGCGCCAGCAGCTCTCACAGGGGGAGGATCTCCTACGAGCAGTACTTC.

The CDR3 DNA is TGTGCCAGCAGCCAAGGAGCGGCTAATTCACCCCTCCACTTT. Protein sequence: CASSQGAANSPLHF. The chain recombines TRBV4-2 with TRBJ1-6, with D unclear. This CDR3 is built from 14 residues. CDR1 LGHNA and CDR2 YNFKEQ come from the germline V gene. V was pared by 1 base and J by 6 bases, with 7 bases between.

The chain joins TRBV5-4 to TRBJ1-5; D perhaps matches TRBD1 (5 bases). The CDR3 is 15 residues long. With 0 bases removed from V and 2 bases from J, the gap between germline ends came to 9 bases. From germline, CDR1 is SGHNT and CDR2 YYREEE (reference sequence). The CDR3 sequence is CASSLAPGGNQPQHF. CDR3 bases: TGTGCCAGCAGCTTGGCCCCGGGGGGCAATCAGCCCCAGCATTTT.

The chain couples TRBV2 to TRBJ2-7; 10 bases map to TRBD1. Germline-derived CDR1 and CDR2 are SNHLY and FYNNEI. This CDR3 has 14 amino acids. V was clipped by 6 bases and J by 0 bases; unmatched bases: 2. The CDR3, as DNA: TGTGCCAGCAGGGGGACAGGGGTCTCCTACGAGCAGTACTTC. This gives the protein CASRGTGVSYEQYF. The full variable domain, with the rest looked up from reference TRBV2 and TRBJ2-7, is EPEVTQTPSHQVTQMGQEVILRCVPISNHLYFYWYRQILGQKVEFLVSFYNNEISEKSEIFDDQFSVERPDGSNFTLKIRSTKLEDSAMYFCASRGTGVSYEQYFGPGTRLTVT.

There are a few counts of this clone. The chain recombines TRBV30 with TRBJ1-5; 8 bases match TRBD1. CDR1 is GTSNPN, CDR2 SVGIG, per germline (reference sequence). V lost 1 base to trimming and J lost 2 bases; unmatched junction nucleotides: 4. The CDR3 covers 15 residues. Written as DNA, the CDR3 is TGTGCCTGGAGTGCCGAGACAGGGGGCAATCAGCCCCAGCATTTT. Translating it yields CAWSAETGGNQPQHF.

This clone was picked up a small number of times. The chain couples TRBV4-1 to TRBJ1-4; 12 positions agree with TRBD1. The CDR3 runs to 18 residues. Trimming at V came to 4 bases and at J to 4 bases, leaving 10 bases not matched to a gene. From germline, CDR1 is MGHRA and CDR2 YSYEKL. The CDR3 protein is CASSRGGTGGPFNEKLFF. CDR3 DNA: TGCGCCAGCAGCCGAGGCGGGACAGGGGGCCCCTTTAATGAAAAACTGTTTTTT.

The rearrangement joins TRBV6-8 to TRBJ2-1; 9 bases line up with TRBD2. The germline V gene encodes CDR1 MNHGY and CDR2 SAAAGT. The CDR3 contains 20 residues. Trimming removed 1 base from V and 5 bases from J; junction bases left unmatched: 18. Here the CDR3 DNA reads TGTGCCAGCAGTTACTTTGCCCGTCTGGAGCGGGGGGCCAGGGACAATGAGCAGTTCTTC. As protein: CASSYFARLERGARDNEQFF.

This clone has just a few counts. The rearrangement links TRBV5-1 to TRBJ2-2; D is undetermined. The germline gives CDR1 SGHRS, CDR2 YFSETQ. V was clipped by 0 bases and J by 1 base, with 13 bases between them. CDR3 length equals 17 residues. The chain's CDR3 is CASSLGGSRLNTGELFF. In DNA form, the CDR3 reads TGCGCCAGCAGCTTGGGAGGCAGTCGGTTGAACACCGGGGAGCTGTTTTTT.

This clone was picked up one time. V and J are TRBV6-5 and TRBJ2-3, with 7 bases that match TRBD2. The J segment lost 2 bases and the V segment lost 6 bases, leaving 5 bases of the junction unmatched. CDR1 is MNHEY and CDR2 is SVGAGI in the germline V gene. This CDR3 has 14 amino acids. The CDR3 DNA reads as TGTGCCAGCAGGGGGGGGAGTGACACAGATACGCAGTATTTT. Translated: CASRGGSDTDTQYF.

The V gene is TRBV6-5, the J gene TRBJ2-5; 9 bases are shared with TRBD2. Unmatched junction bases numbered 5, after V lost 2 bases and J lost 4 bases. Looked up from germline, CDR1 is MNHEY and CDR2 is SVGAGI. The CDR3 length is 15 residues. The CDR3 region is CASSYGAGGGETQYF. The CDR3 nucleotides read TGTGCCAGCAGTTACGGAGCGGGGGGTGGAGAGACCCAGTACTTC.

The V call is TRBV6-6, the J call TRBJ1-5, with 7 bases aligning to TRBD1. V dropped 7 bases and J dropped 3; count of bases not matched to a gene: 6. CDR1 MNHNY and CDR2 SVGAGI come from the germline V gene (reference sequence). CDR3 length equals 14 residues. In nucleotides, the CDR3 is TGTGCCAGCACCAAGACAGGGACCAATCAGCCCCAGCATTTT. It specifies CASTKTGTNQPQHF.

The V gene is TRBV6-2 or TRBV6-3, the J gene TRBJ2-7; D unresolved. The germline CDR1 and CDR2 sequences are MNHEY and SVGEGT. V lost 1 base to trimming and J lost 6 bases, with 4 bases between them. The CDR3 spans 11 residues. The CDR3 sequence: CASSYFREQYF. The CDR3 nucleotides read TGTGCCAGCAGTTACTTTCGCGAGCAGTACTTC.

The chain couples TRBV10-3 to TRBJ2-7; 8 positions match TRBD1. Germline V gene sequence: CDR1 ENHRY, CDR2 SYGVKD. The trim removed 0 bases at V and 5 bases at J, leaving 9 bases unmatched. The length of the CDR3 is 16 residues. CDR3 loop: CAISESIFRGQDEQYF. CDR3 DNA: TGTGCCATCAGTGAGTCGATTTTCAGGGGGCAGGACGAGCAGTACTTC.